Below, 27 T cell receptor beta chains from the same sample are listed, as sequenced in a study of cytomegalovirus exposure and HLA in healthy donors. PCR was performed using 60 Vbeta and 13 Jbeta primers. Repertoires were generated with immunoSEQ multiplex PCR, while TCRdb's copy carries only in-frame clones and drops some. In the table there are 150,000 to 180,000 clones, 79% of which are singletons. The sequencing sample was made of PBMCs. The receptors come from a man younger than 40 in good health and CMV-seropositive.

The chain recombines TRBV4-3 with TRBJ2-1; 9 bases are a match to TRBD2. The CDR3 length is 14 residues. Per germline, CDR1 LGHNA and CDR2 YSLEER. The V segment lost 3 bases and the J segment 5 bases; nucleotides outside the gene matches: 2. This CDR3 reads CASSQSGGHNEQFF. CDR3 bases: TGCGCCAGCAGCCAGAGCGGGGGGCACAATGAGCAGTTCTTC.

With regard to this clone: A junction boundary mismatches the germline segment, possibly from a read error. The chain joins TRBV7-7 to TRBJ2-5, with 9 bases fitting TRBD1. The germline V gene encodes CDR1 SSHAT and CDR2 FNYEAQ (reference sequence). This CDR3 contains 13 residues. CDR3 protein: CASSSGQGQTQYF. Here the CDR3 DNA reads TGTGCTAGCAGCTCGGGACAGGGACAGACCCAGTACTTC.

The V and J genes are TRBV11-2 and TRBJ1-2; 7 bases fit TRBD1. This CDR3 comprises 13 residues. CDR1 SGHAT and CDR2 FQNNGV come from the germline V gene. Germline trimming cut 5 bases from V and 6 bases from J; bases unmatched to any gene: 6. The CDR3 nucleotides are TGTGCCAGCAGCCCAGGGGGTTTAAATGGCTACACCTTC. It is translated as CASSPGGLNGYTF.

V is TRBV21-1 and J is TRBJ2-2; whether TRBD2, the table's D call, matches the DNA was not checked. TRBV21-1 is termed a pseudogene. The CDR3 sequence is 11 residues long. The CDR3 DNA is TGTGCCAGCAGAATAACCGGGGAGCTGTTTTTT. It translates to CASRITGELFF.

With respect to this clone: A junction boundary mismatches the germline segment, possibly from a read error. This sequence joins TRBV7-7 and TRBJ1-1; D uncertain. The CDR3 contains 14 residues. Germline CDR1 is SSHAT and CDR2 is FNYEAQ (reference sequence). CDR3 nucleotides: TGTGCTAGCAGCCGTTATGGGGAGGACACTGAAGCTTTCTTT. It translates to CASSRYGEDTEAFF.

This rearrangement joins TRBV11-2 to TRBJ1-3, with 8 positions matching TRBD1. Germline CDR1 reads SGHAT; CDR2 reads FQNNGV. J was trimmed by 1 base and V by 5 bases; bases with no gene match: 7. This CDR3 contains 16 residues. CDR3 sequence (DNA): TGTGCCAGCAGCAAGGGACAGGCGAGATCTGGAAACACCATATATTTT. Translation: CASSKGQARSGNTIYF.

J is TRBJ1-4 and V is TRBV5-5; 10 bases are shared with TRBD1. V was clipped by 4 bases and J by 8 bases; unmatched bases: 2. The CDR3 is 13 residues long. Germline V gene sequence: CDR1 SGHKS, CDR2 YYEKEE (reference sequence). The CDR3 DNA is TGTGCCAGCAGCGGACAGGGGGGAGAAAAACTGTTTTTT. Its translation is CASSGQGGEKLFF.

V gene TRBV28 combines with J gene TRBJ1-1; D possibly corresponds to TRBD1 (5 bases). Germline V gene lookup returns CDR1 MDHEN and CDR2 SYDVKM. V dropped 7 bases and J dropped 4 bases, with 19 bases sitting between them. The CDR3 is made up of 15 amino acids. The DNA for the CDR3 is TGTGCCAGCACCAATGGGGGGGGGTCAGGCACTGAAGCTTTCTTT. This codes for CASTNGGGSGTEAFF.

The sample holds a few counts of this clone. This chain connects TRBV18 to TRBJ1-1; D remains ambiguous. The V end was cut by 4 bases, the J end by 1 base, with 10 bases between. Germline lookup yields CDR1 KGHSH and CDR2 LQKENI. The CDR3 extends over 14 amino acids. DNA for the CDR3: TGTGCCAGCTCACTAGAGGGTGGGAACACTGAAGCTTTCTTT. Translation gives CASSLEGGNTEAFF.

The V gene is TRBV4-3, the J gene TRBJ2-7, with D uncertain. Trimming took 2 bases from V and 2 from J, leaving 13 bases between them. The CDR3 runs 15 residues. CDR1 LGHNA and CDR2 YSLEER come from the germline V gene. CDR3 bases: TGCGCCAGCAGCCAACAGGCCACCGGCACCTACGAGCAGTACTTC. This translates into CASSQQATGTYEQYF.

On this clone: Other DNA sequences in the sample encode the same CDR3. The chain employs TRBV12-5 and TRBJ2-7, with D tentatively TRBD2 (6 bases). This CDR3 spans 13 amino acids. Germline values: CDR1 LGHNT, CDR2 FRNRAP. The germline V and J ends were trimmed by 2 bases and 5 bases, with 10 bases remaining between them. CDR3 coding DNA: TGTGCTAGTGGTTTGACCGGGACTCACGAGCAGTACTTC. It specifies CASGLTGTHEQYF.

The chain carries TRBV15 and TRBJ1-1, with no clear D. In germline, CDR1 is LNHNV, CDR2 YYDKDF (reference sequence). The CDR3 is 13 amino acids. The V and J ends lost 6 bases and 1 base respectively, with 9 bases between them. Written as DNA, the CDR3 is TGTGCCACCAGTATCCCGGGGAACACTGAAGCTTTCTTT. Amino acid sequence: CATSIPGNTEAFF.

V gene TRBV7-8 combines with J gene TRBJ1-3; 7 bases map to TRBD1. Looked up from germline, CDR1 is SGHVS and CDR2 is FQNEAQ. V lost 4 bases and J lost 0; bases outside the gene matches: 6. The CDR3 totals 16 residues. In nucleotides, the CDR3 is TGTGCCAGCAGCTCGACAGGGCGACACTCTGGAAACACCATATATTTT. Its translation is CASSSTGRHSGNTIYF.

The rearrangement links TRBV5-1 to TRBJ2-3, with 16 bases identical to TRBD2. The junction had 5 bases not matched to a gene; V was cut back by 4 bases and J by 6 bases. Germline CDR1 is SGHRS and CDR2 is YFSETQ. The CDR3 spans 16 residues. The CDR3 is CASSIGTSGGADTQYF. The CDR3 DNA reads TGCGCCAGCAGCATCGGGACTAGCGGGGGGGCGGATACGCAGTATTTT.

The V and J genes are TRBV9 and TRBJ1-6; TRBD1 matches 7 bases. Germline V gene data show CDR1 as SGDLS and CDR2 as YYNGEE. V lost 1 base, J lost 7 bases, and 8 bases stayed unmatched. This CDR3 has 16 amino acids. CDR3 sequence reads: CASSVRTDRENSPLHF. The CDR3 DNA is TGTGCCAGCAGCGTACGAACCGACAGGGAGAATTCACCCCTCCACTTT.

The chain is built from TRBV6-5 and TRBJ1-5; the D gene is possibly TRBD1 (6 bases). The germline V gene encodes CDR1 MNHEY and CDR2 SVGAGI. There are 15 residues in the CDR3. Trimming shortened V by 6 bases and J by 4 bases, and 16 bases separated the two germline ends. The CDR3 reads CASRSGGGGNQPQHF. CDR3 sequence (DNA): TGTGCCAGCAGGTCGGGGGGAGGGGGTAATCAGCCCCAGCATTTT.

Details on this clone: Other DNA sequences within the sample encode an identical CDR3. This CDR3 is CAWSVGGDTQYF. CDR3 in DNA: TGTGCCTGGAGTGTAGGAGGAGATACGCAGTATTTT. The rearrangement uses TRBV30 and TRBJ2-3, with TRBD2 as a possible D gene (5 bases). Germline V gene lookup returns CDR1 GTSNPN and CDR2 SVGIG (reference sequence). Trimming removed 0 bases from V and 5 bases from J, with 6 bases in between. CDR3 size: 12 residues.

CDR3 region: CATSRDIGTAGELFF. CDR3 nucleotide sequence: TGTGCCACCAGCAGAGATATTGGTACGGCCGGGGAGCTGTTTTTT. The chain recombines TRBV15 with TRBJ2-2, with unresolved D. The CDR3 runs 15 residues. With 0 bases removed from V and 6 bases from J, the gap between germline ends came to 11 bases. Germline assignment: CDR1 LNHNV and CDR2 YYDKDF (reference sequence).

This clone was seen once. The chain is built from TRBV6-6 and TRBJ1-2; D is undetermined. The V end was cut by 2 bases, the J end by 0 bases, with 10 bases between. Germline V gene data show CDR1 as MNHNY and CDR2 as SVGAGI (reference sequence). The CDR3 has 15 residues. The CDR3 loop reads CASSYGELANYGYTF. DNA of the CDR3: TGTGCCAGCAGTTACGGGGAGTTAGCTAACTATGGCTACACCTTC.

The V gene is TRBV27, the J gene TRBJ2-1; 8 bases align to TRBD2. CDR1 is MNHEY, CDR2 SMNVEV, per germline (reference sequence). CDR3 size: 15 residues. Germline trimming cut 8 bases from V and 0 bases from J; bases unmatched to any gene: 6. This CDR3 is CASPGSGSSYNEQFF. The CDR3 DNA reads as TGTGCCAGCCCCGGGAGCGGGAGCTCCTACAATGAGCAGTTCTTC.

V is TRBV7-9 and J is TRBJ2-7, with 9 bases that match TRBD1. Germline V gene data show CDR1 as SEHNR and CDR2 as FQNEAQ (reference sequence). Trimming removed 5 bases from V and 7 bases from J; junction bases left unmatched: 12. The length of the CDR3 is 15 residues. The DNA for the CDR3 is TGTGCCAGCAGCGCGTACACAGGGGGCTATGATGAGCAGTACTTC. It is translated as CASSAYTGGYDEQYF.

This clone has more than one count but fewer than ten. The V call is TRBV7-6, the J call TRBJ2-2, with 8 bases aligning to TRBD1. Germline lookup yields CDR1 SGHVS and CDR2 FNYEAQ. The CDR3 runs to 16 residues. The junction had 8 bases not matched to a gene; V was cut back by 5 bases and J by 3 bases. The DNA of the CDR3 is TGTGCCAGCAGCGCCACGGACAGGGAATACACCGGGGAGCTGTTTTTT. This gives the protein CASSATDREYTGELFF.

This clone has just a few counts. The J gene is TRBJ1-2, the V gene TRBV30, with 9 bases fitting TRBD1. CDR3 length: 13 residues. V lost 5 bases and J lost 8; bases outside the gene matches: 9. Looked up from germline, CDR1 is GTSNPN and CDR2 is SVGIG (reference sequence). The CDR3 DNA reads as TGTGCCTGGGCGGCGGGACAGGGAAGAGGCTACACCTTC. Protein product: CAWAAGQGRGYTF.

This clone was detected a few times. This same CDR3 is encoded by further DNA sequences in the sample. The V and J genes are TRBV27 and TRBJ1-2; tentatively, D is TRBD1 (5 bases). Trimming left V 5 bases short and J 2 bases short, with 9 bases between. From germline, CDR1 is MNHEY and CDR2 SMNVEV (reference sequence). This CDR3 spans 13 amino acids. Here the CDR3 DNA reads TGTGCCAGCAGTCTGCAGGGAAACTATGGCTACACCTTC. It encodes CASSLQGNYGYTF.

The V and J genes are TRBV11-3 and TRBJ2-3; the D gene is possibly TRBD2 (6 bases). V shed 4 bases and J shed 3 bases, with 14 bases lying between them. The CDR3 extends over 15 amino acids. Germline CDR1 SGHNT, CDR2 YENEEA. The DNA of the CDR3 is TGTGCCAGCAGCTCAGGAGGGCCCTCGACAGATACGCAGTATTTT. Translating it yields CASSSGGPSTDTQYF.

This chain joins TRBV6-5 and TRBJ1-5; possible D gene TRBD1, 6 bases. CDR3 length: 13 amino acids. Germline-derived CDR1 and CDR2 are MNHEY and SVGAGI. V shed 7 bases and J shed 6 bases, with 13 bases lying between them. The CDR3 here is CASKGGGFQPQHF. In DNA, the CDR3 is TGTGCCAGCAAGGGGGGAGGGTTTCAGCCCCAGCATTTT.

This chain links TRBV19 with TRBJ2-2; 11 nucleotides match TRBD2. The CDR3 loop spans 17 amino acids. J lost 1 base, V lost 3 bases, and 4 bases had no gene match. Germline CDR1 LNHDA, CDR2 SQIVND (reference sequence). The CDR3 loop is CASSMIAGGRNTGELFF. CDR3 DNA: TGTGCCAGTAGTATGATAGCGGGGGGGAGGAACACCGGGGAGCTGTTTTTT.